These T cell receptor beta chains were read from a single sample in a study of vaccination and CD4 T cells after COVID-19. TCRdb recomputed calls from the PCR reads with MiXCR, one row per CDR3 protein. The sample has about 25,000 distinct CDR3 sequences; roughly 58% are singletons. No cognate antigen is known for these TCRs. The sample taken for sequencing was CD4+ T cells from blood, cultured in vitro. The origin of the receptors is a human donor who had recovered from COVID-19. CDR3s include the opening cysteine and the closing phenylalanine or tryptophan. A D gene is named only where the DNA matches it firmly. Not all rows give a size; the values are once, few, many and, for expanded clones, a class.

>TRBV12-3/TRBV12-4|.|TRBJ1-1|.
TGTGCCAGCAGTTTAAAAGATAACACTGAAGCTTTCTTT
CASSLKDNTEAFF
>TRBV4-3|.|TRBJ2-7|.
TGCGCCAGCAGCCAAGAGCCGGGGCCCTACGAGCAGTACTTC
CASSQEPGPYEQYF
>TRBV7-9|.|TRBJ2-3|.
TGTGCCAGCAGCTTAAGTTCCCCGACAGATACGCAGTATTTT
CASSLSSPTDTQYF
>TRBV6-2/TRBV6-3|few|TRBJ1-5|.
TGTGCCAGCAGTTACCAACCGACAGGCGACCGACAGCCCCAGCATTTT
CASSYQPTGDRQPQHF
>TRBV19|.|TRBJ2-5|.
TGTGCCAGTAGTATCTTAAGGGGGGGGACCAAAGAGACCCAGTACTTC
CASSILRGGTKETQYF
>TRBV7-8|.|TRBJ1-6|.
TGTGCCAGCAGCTCCAGAGATTCACCCCTCCACTTT
CASSSRDSPLHF
>TRBV12-3/TRBV12-4|few|TRBJ1-1|.
TGTGCCAGCAGTCGACGACAGGCGAACACTGAAGCTTTCTTT
CASSRRQANTEAFF
>TRBV7-8|.|TRBJ2-7|TRBD2
TGTGCCAGCAGCTTTGCTAGCGGGGGCTACGAGCAGTACTTC
CASSFASGGYEQYF
>TRBV30|.|TRBJ2-3|.
TGTGCCTGGAGACAGGGAACCACAGATACGCAGTATTTT
CAWRQGTTDTQYF
>TRBV12-3/TRBV12-4|.|TRBJ2-7|.
TGTGCCAGCAGTTCACGAGACGAGCAGTACTTC
CASSSRDEQYF
>TRBV10-1|.|TRBJ2-5|.
TGCGCCAGCACCCGAGGGGGTGGCGAGACCCAGTACTTC
CASTRGGGETQYF
>TRBV7-2|few|TRBJ2-3|TRBD2
TGTGCCAGCAGCTTAGATGGACTAGCCCAGAGGACAGATACGCAGTATTTT
CASSLDGLAQRTDTQYF
>TRBV11-3|.|TRBJ2-1|.
TGTGCCAGCAGTAGACTAGAGGCCGATGAGCAGTTCTTC
CASSRLEADEQFF
>TRBV19|.|TRBJ1-1|TRBD1
TGTGCCAGTAGTATATTGGCCGGACAGGGGCGCTCTGAAGCTTTCTTT
CASSILAGQGRSEAFF
>TRBV7-2|.|TRBJ2-1|TRBD1
TGTGCCAGCAGTTTCAAACAGGGGAATGAGCAGTTCTTC
CASSFKQGNEQFF
>TRBV4-2|once|TRBJ1-6|.
TGTGCCAGCAGCCAAGCCAGTCAGAACAATTCACCCCTCCACTTT
CASSQASQNNSPLHF
>TRBV27|.|TRBJ2-2|TRBD1
TGTGCCAGCAGTAGACCCGGGACAGCCCACGGGGAGCTGTTTTTT
CASSRPGTAHGELFF
>TRBV6-1|.|TRBJ1-1|.
TGTGCCAGCAGTCCGACTCAGGTCACTGAAGCTTTCTTT
CASSPTQVTEAFF
>TRBV19|.|TRBJ2-4|.
TGTGCCAGTAGTATGATGTCCAAAAACATTCAGTACTTC
CASSMMSKNIQYF
>TRBV5-4|.|TRBJ2-7|.
TGTGCCAGCAGCTTGCAGGGGGGGAGCTACGAGCAGTACTTC
CASSLQGGSYEQYF
>TRBV2|once|TRBJ2-3|.
TGTGCCAGCAGTGTGGCAGATACGCAGTATTTT
CASSVADTQYF
>TRBV19|.|TRBJ1-2|.
TGTGCCAGTAGTACTCACTCGACAGAGACGTATGGCTACACCTTC
CASSTHSTETYGYTF
>TRBV6-5|once|TRBJ2-1|TRBD2
TGTGCCAGCAGTTACAATCCGGGAACTAGCGGGAGGGCCCTCAATGAGCAGTTCTTC
CASSYNPGTSGRALNEQFF
>TRBV6-1|once|TRBJ1-2|TRBD1
TGTGCCAGCAGGGCCCAGGGGGGCGACGTGACGGGAAAATATGGCTACACCTTC
CASRAQGGDVTGKYGYTF
>TRBV11-2|.|TRBJ1-6|.
TGTGCCAGCAGCTTAGATTCCTATAATTCACCCCTCCACTTT
CASSLDSYNSPLHF
>TRBV15|.|TRBJ2-2|.
TGTGCCACCAGCAGAGAAGCCAGGAACACCGGGGAGCTGTTTTTT
CATSREARNTGELFF
>TRBV6-2/TRBV6-3|.|TRBJ1-5|.
TGTGCCAGCAGTTACTCGAGCATGGGACGTAGTCAGCCCCAGCATTTT
CASSYSSMGRSQPQHF
>TRBV11-2|few|TRBJ1-1|TRBD1
TGTGCCAGCAGCTTTACAGGGGCCATGAACACTGAAGCTTTCTTT
CASSFTGAMNTEAFF
>TRBV5-6|.|TRBJ2-2|.
TGTGCCAGCAGCCCTCTCCGGGGGGCGCTCACCGGGGAGCTGTTTTTT
CASSPLRGALTGELFF
>TRBV12-3/TRBV12-4|.|TRBJ2-2|.
TGTGCCAGCACCCTGGGCTCCGGGGAGCTGTTTTTT
CASTLGSGELFF
>TRBV6-1|.|TRBJ2-3|TRBD2
TGTGCCAGCAGTGACGGGGGGGCCGGCGATACGCAGTATTTT
CASSDGGAGDTQYF
>TRBV27|.|TRBJ1-6|.
TGTGCCAGCAGTTTGTACAGAGTTTCACCCCTCCACTTT
CASSLYRVSPLHF
>TRBV19|few|TRBJ1-6|.
TGTGCCAGTACTATAGGACGACGGGCTTCACCCCTCCACTTT
CASTIGRRASPLHF
>TRBV7-2|.|TRBJ2-7|TRBD2
TGTGCCAGCAGCTTAGCGTCCCCCCGGACTAGCGGGAGGGCCGTCCTCACCTACGAGCAGTACTTC
CASSLASPRTSGRAVLTYEQYF
>TRBV7-9|.|TRBJ1-1|.
TGTGCCAGCAGATTATACCTCCTAACGGGAGGGGAGAGAAACACTGAAGCTTTCTTT
CASRLYLLTGGERNTEAFF
>TRBV19|few|TRBJ1-1|.
TGTGCCAGTAGTATAGGGCGATGGGGGAGAAGCACTGAAGCTTTCTTT
CASSIGRWGRSTEAFF
>TRBV20-1|.|TRBJ2-7|.
TGCAGTGCTAGAGAGGGACTTACGGGTGAGCAGTACTTC
CSAREGLTGEQYF
>TRBV10-3|.|TRBJ1-1|.
TGTGCCATCAGTGAGCCCCCGGACCGGACAAAAGCTTTCTTT
CAISEPPDRTKAFF
>TRBV6-1|few|TRBJ2-1|TRBD2
TGTGCCAGCAGCCTCGACGGGAGGGGGGGGGATGGGAGAAATGAGCAGTTCTTC
CASSLDGRGGDGRNEQFF
>TRBV11-3|.|TRBJ1-1|.
TGTGCCAGCAGACAAAGTTCGGGGGCTGGCACTGAAGCTTTCTTT
CASRQSSGAGTEAFF
>TRBV2|.|TRBJ1-1|.
TGTGCCAGCAGTGAACCACGGTCCGTCACTGAAGCTTTCTTT
CASSEPRSVTEAFF
>TRBV4-1|.|TRBJ2-7|.
TGCGCCAGCAGCCAACTGGAAGCCTACGAGCAGTACTTC
CASSQLEAYEQYF
>TRBV28|.|TRBJ1-5|.
TGTGCCAGCAGTTTATCAGGGAATAGCAATCAGCCCCAGCATTTT
CASSLSGNSNQPQHF
>TRBV6-4|.|TRBJ2-3|TRBD2
TGTGCCAGCAGTGACGGGACTAGCGGGGGCACAGATACGCAGTATTTT
CASSDGTSGGTDTQYF
>TRBV10-3|large|TRBJ1-1|TRBD1
TGTGCCATCAGAGACATATCAGGGGGAAGAGACACTGAAGCTTTCTTT
CAIRDISGGRDTEAFF